One sample yielded the 13 T cell receptor beta chains listed below, sequenced in a study of T cells in Graves' hyperthyroidism and ophthalmopathy. RNA transcripts served as the template for amplifying TCR beta CDR3 regions. Using the HTBI primer set, a first-round RT-PCR was run on the TCR CDR3. TCRdb independently ran MiXCR on the multiplex PCR reads; one entry per CDR3 protein. The data show 550,000 to 850,000 distinct CDR3 sequences, roughly a sixth seen once. Sequenced: blood. Receptor source: a woman between 45 and 65 years old with Graves' hyperthyroidism that later progressed to Graves' ophthalmopathy.

This clonotype was picked up many times. The chain uses TRBV20-1 and TRBJ2-3, with TRBD1 matching over 7 bases. This CDR3 spans 14 amino acids. The J segment lost 3 bases and the V segment lost 5 bases, leaving 8 bases of the junction unmatched. Germline V gene data show CDR1 as DFQATT and CDR2 as SNEGSKA (reference sequence). The CDR3 reads CSAYDRVVTDTQYF. The CDR3 DNA follows: TGCAGTGCTTACGACAGGGTAGTGACAGATACGCAGTATTTT.

The chain is built from TRBV27 and TRBJ2-7; weak D call: TRBD1 (5 bases). Per the germline V gene, CDR1 is MNHEY and CDR2 is SMNVEV (reference sequence). This CDR3 contains 15 residues. Between the trimmed V and J ends, which lost 5 bases and 0 bases, there was a span of 14 bases. The DNA for the CDR3 is TGTGCCAGCAGTCCTCTGACAGCGTCCTCCTACGAGCAGTACTTC. It translates to CASSPLTASSYEQYF.

This clonotype was recorded many times. This sequence joins TRBV29-1 and TRBJ2-3; the match to TRBD2 covers 12 bases. The V segment lost 7 bases and the J segment 0 bases; nucleotides outside the gene matches: 5. CDR1 is SQVTM and CDR2 is ANQGSEA in the germline V gene. There are 15 residues in the CDR3. The CDR3 sequence: CSGSGTSGSTDTQYF. The DNA of the CDR3 is TGCAGCGGTTCCGGGACTAGCGGGAGCACAGATACGCAGTATTTT.

This clonotype was seen only a few times. The chain uses TRBV10-3 and TRBJ1-2; 7 bases match TRBD1. The germline gives CDR1 ENHRY, CDR2 SYGVKD. V was clipped by 9 bases and J by 6 bases; unmatched bases: 10. This CDR3 has 13 amino acids. The CDR3 sequence is CAITDRASDGYTF. The CDR3 DNA reads TGTGCCATTACCGACAGGGCGAGCGATGGCTACACCTTC.

This clonotype was observed a handful of times. This rearrangement joins TRBV5-4 to TRBJ2-1; 10 positions agree with TRBD2. With 4 bases clipped from V and 6 bases from J, the junction kept 13 bases outside the gene matches. CDR3 length: 17 amino acids. The germline gives CDR1 SGHNT, CDR2 YYREEE (reference sequence). The CDR3: CASSPSRASGGGNEQFF. Here the CDR3 DNA reads TGTGCCAGCAGCCCCTCGAGGGCTAGCGGGGGCGGCAATGAGCAGTTCTTC.

The chain has TRBV3-1 and TRBJ1-5, with D maybe TRBD1 (5 bases). CDR1 is LGHDT and CDR2 is YNNKEL in the germline V gene (reference sequence). This CDR3 is 14 amino acids long. V was shortened by 6 bases and J by 7 bases, with 16 bases between the two germline ends. The CDR3 DNA is TGTGCCAGCAGTCGCGGGGGGGGGGGACAGCCCCAGCATTTT. This sequence encodes CASSRGGGGQPQHF.

The sample holds many counts of this clonotype. An end of the junction does not agree with germline; a read error may underlie this. V gene TRBV12-3 or TRBV12-4 combines with J gene TRBJ2-5; weak D call: TRBD2 (5 bases). There are 15 residues in the CDR3. The CDR3: CASSLARANKETQYF. CDR3 bases: TGTGCCAGTAGTTTAGCGAGAGCAAATAAAGAGACCCAGTACTTC.

The chain recombines TRBV6-5 with TRBJ1-6; 7 positions agree with TRBD1. V shed 2 bases, J shed 6 bases, and the junction held 1 base outside the gene matches. The CDR3 consists of 14 residues. Germline CDR1 MNHEY, CDR2 SVGAGI. CDR3 residues: CASSYDRANSPLHF. The CDR3, as DNA: TGTGCCAGCAGTTACGACAGGGCTAATTCACCCCTCCACTTT.

The rearrangement joins TRBV4-1 to TRBJ1-2, with 9 nucleotides matching TRBD1. The CDR3 is 16 amino acids. The germline CDR1 and CDR2 sequences are MGHRA and YSYEKL. V gave up 2 bases and J gave up 4 bases; unmatched junction bases: 8. CDR3 sequence reads: CASSQPDRGISYGYTF. DNA for the CDR3: TGCGCCAGCAGCCAACCGGACAGGGGTATATCCTATGGCTACACCTTC.

The chain has TRBV18 and TRBJ2-6, with TRBD1 matching 9 bases. The CDR3 is 18 residues long. Germline values: CDR1 KGHSH, CDR2 LQKENI. Unmatched junction bases numbered 11, after V lost 4 bases and J lost 4 bases. CDR3 nucleotide sequence: TGTGCCAGCTCACTTCAGACAGGGGGGTCAGGCGGGGCCAACGTCCTGACTTTC. Amino acids: CASSLQTGGSGGANVLTF.

This clonotype showed up many times. J is TRBJ2-5 and V is TRBV11-2; D gene ambiguous. V shed 0 bases and J shed 3 bases, with 5 bases lying between them. Germline V gene data show CDR1 as SGHAT and CDR2 as FQNNGV. CDR3 length: 13 residues. The CDR3 bases are TGTGCCAGCAGCTTAGAGTGGAAAGAGACCCAGTACTTC. Translated: CASSLEWKETQYF.

This rearrangement joins TRBV24-1 to TRBJ1-2; D is unresolved. The germline CDR1 and CDR2 sequences are KGHDR and SFDVKD. V lost 2 bases and J 2 bases, leaving 5 bases between the germline ends. The CDR3 contains 13 residues. CDR3 sequence reads: CATSDSRNYGYTF. In DNA, the CDR3 is TGTGCCACCAGTGATTCGCGAAACTATGGCTACACCTTC.

This clonotype appeared many times. The chain uses TRBV20-1 and TRBJ2-5; 8 nucleotides line up with TRBD1. The CDR3 length is 14 residues. J lost 4 bases, V lost 5 bases, and 9 bases had no gene match. Germline CDR1 reads DFQATT; CDR2 reads SNEGSKA (reference sequence). CDR3 residues: CSAFGQGRGETQYF. The CDR3 region has the DNA TGCAGTGCTTTTGGACAGGGCAGGGGAGAGACCCAGTACTTC.